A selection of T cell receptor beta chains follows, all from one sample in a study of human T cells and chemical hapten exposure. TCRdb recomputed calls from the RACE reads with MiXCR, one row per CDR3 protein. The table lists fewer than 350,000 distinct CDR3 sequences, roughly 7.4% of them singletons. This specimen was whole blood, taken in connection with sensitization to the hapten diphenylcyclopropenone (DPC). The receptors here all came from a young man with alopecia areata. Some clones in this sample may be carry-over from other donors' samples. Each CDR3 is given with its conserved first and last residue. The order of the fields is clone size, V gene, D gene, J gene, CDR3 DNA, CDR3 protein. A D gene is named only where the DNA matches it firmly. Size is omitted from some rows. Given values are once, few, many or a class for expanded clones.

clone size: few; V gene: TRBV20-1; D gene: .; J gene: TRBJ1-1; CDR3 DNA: TGCAGTGCTAGAGGCCAGGGAATGGTGGAAGCTTTCTTT; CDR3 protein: CSARGQGMVEAFF
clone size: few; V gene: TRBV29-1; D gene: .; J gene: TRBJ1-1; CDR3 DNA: TGCAGCGTTGAAGATTTTCACAGAGACACTGAAGCTTTCTTT; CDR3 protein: CSVEDFHRDTEAFF
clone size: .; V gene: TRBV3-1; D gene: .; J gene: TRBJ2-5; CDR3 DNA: TGTGCCAGCAGCCAAGCAGTGGTACAAGAGACCCAGTACTTC; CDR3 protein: CASSQAVVQETQYF
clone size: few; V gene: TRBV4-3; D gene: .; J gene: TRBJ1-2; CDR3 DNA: TGCGCCAGCAGCCAAGATATGGCAGGAAATTATGGCTACACCTTC; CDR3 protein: CASSQDMAGNYGYTF
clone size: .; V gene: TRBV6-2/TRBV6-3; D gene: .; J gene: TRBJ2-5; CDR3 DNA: TGTGCCAGCAGTTACTCGGTTGCAGACATCCAAGAGACCCAGTACTTC; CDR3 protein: CASSYSVADIQETQYF
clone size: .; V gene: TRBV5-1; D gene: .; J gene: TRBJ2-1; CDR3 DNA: TGCGCCAGCAGCTGGAGGGGGCGCGACAATGAGCAGTTCTTC; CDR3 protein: CASSWRGRDNEQFF
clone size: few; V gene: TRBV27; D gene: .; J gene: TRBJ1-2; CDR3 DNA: TGTGCCAGCAGTTCCTACGGTTTTAACTATGGCTACACCTTC; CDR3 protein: CASSSYGFNYGYTF
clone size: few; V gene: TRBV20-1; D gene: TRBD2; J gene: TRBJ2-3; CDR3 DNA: TGCAGTGCGATTTCGAAGCGGGGGGCCCTCTACTCCACAGATACGCAGTATTTT; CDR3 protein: CSAISKRGALYSTDTQYF
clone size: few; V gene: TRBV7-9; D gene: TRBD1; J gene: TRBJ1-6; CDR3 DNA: TGTGCCAGCAGCTTAGCGCCCTGGGGAGGGGGCCAGCGGAATTCACCCCTCCACTTT; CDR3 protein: CASSLAPWGGGQRNSPLHF
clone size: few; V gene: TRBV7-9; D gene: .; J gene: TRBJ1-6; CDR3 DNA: TGTGCCAGCAGCTTAGGTCTGGACAGAGCTTATAATTCACCCCTCCACTTT; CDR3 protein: CASSLGLDRAYNSPLHF
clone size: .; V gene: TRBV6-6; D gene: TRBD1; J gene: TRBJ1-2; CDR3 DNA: TGTGCCAGCAGTGGAGCAGGGGGCGCGGACTATGGCTACACCTTC; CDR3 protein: CASSGAGGADYGYTF
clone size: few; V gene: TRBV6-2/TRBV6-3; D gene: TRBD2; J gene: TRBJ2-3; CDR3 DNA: TGTGCCAGCAGTTACCTAGCGGGGGGCGGCACAGATACGCAGTATTTT; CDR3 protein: CASSYLAGGGTDTQYF
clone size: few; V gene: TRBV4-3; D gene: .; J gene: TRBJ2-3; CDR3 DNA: TGCGCCAGCAGCCAAGATGAAGGCCTTTTGGGGGATACGCAGTATTTT; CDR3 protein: CASSQDEGLLGDTQYF
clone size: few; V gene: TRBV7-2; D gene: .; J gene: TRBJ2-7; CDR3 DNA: TGTGCCAGCAGCAACTACGGGCCCTACGAGCAGTACTTC; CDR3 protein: CASSNYGPYEQYF
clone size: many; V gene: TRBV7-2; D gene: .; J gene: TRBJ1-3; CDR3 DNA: TGTGCCAGCAGCTTAGAGGCCCGGGGAATAACTGGAAACACCATATATTTT; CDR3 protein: CASSLEARGITGNTIYF
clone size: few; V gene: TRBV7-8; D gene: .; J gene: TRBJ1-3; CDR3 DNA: TGTGCCAGCAGCTTGGGGACGTCCTTCTCTGGAAACACCATATATTTT; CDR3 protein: CASSLGTSFSGNTIYF
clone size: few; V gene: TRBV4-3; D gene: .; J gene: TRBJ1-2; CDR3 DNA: TGCGCCAGCAGCGTTGACGCTGGTAACTATGGCTACACCTTC; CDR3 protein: CASSVDAGNYGYTF
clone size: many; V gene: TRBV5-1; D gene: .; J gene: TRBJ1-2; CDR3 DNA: TGCGCCAGCAGCTTGGGAGCAAAGAACTATGGCTACACCTTC; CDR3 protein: CASSLGAKNYGYTF
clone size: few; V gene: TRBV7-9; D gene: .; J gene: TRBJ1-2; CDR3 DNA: TGTGCCAGCAGCTTAGCTGTCAGCGGGATTGGCTACACCTTC; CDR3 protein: CASSLAVSGIGYTF
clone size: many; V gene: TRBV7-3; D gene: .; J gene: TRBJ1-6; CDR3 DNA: TGTGCCAGCAGCTTAAATATGGCCTCACCCCTCCACTTT; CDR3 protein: CASSLNMASPLHF
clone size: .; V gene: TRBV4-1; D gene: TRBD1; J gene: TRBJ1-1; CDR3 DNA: TGCGCCAGCAGCCATGGGGACAGGTTTAACACTGAAGCTTTCTTT; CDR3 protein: CASSHGDRFNTEAFF
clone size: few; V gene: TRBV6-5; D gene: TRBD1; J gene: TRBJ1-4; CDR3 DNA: TGTGCCAGCAGTAACAGCCGACAGGGAGGGGAAAAACTGTTTTTT; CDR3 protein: CASSNSRQGGEKLFF
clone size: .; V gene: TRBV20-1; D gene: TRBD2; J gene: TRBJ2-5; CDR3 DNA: TGCAGTGCTGGGACTAGCGATGTGGAGACCCAGTACTTC; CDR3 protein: CSAGTSDVETQYF
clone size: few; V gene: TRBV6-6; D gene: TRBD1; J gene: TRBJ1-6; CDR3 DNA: TGTGCCAGCAGTTGGGACAGGGCTTCACCCCTCCACTTT; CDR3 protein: CASSWDRASPLHF